This passage covers 30 T cell receptor beta chains from one sample sequenced in a study of technical replicates of blood from a few donors. Clones were read by immunoSEQ multiplex PCR, and TCRdb kept only the in-frame ones, dropping some. The sample has about 79,000 clones, 85% to 95% seen once. Sequences were obtained from T cells isolated from PBMCs. The receptor set was obtained from a human donor in good health.

The V and J genes are TRBV7-9 and TRBJ2-7; no reliable D call. This CDR3 is built from 11 residues. V lost 6 bases to trimming and J lost 5 bases, with 8 bases between them. CDR1 and CDR2 (germline): SEHNR, FQNEAQ (reference sequence). CDR3 residues: CASRARHEQYF. In DNA, the CDR3 is TGTGCCAGCAGAGCTAGGCACGAGCAGTACTTC.

The chain has TRBV4-1 and TRBJ1-1, with D perhaps matching TRBD1 (5 bases). The CDR3 covers 15 residues. CDR1 is MGHRA, CDR2 YSYEKL, per germline. V was shortened by 1 base and J by 4 bases, with 13 bases between the two germline ends. The CDR3 protein is CASSQGPGGGTEAFF. The CDR3 bases are TGCGCCAGCAGCCAAGGGCCAGGCGGGGGCACTGAAGCTTTCTTT.

The J gene is TRBJ1-3, the V gene TRBV9; 7 nucleotides match TRBD1. With 6 bases clipped from V and 2 bases from J, the junction kept 14 bases outside the gene matches. CDR1 and CDR2 from the germline V gene are SGDLS and YYNGEE. This CDR3 has 17 residues. For the CDR3, the DNA is TGTGCCAGCACTCGGAGGGACAGCAACCGACCTGGAAACACCATATATTTT. Protein sequence: CASTRRDSNRPGNTIYF.

The V call is TRBV4-1, the J call TRBJ2-7, with TRBD2 as a possible D gene (5 bases). V was cut by 3 bases and J by 3 bases, with 15 bases left in between. This CDR3 has 15 residues. The germline gives CDR1 MGHRA, CDR2 YSYEKL. For the CDR3, the DNA is TGCGCCAGCAGCCACCAGCGGCTTCTGGTCTACGAGCAGTACTTC. Protein sequence: CASSHQRLLVYEQYF.

V usage is TRBV7-9 and J usage is TRBJ1-1; D unclear. This CDR3 contains 16 residues. The V and J ends lost 2 bases and 1 base respectively, with 14 bases between them. CDR1 and CDR2 (germline): SEHNR, FQNEAQ (reference sequence). As DNA, the CDR3 is TGTGCCAGCAGCTTAATCGTCGGTCGGGGGAACACTGAAGCTTTCTTT. It specifies CASSLIVGRGNTEAFF. Based on the CDR3 plus reference TRBV7-9 and TRBJ1-1, the full variable domain is DTGVSQNPRHKITKRGQNVTFRCDPISEHNRLYWYRQTLGQGPEFLTYFQNEAQLEKSRLLSDRFSAERPKGSFSTLEIQRTEQGDSAMYLCASSLIVGRGNTEAFFGQGTRLTVV.

This clone was observed a few times. The CDR3 region is CASSLRQLNTEAFF. Here the CDR3 DNA reads TGCGCCAGCAGCTTAAGACAGCTAAACACTGAAGCTTTCTTT. The chain uses TRBV5-1 and TRBJ1-1; D might be TRBD1 (5 bases). The V end lost 2 bases, the J end lost 2 bases, and 10 bases lay between the germline ends. The length of the CDR3 is 14 residues. Germline values: CDR1 SGHRS, CDR2 YFSETQ.

The J gene is TRBJ2-3, the V gene TRBV29-1; D gene uncertain. V was trimmed by 6 bases and J by 0 bases, leaving 13 bases between them. This CDR3 comprises 14 residues. Per the germline V gene, CDR1 is SQVTM and CDR2 is ANQGSEA. The chain's CDR3 is CSVTAVTSTDTQYF. In DNA form, the CDR3 reads TGCAGCGTAACGGCGGTTACTAGCACAGATACGCAGTATTTT.

The V and J genes are TRBV6-5 and TRBJ1-4, with D unclear. The germline CDR1 and CDR2 sequences are MNHEY and SVGAGI. CDR3 length: 16 residues. Trimming left V 3 bases short and J 0 bases short, with 11 bases between. The CDR3: CASSYGTTATNEKLFF. As DNA, the CDR3 is TGTGCCAGCAGTTATGGTACTACTGCAACTAATGAAAAACTGTTTTTT.

This clone was found once. The DNA of the CDR3 is TGCGCCAGCAGCTTTCTACTAGCGGGAACCGATTTCTCCTACGAGCAGTACTTC. Its protein is CASSFLLAGTDFSYEQYF. This sequence joins TRBV5-1 and TRBJ2-7; 10 bases match TRBD2. This CDR3 comprises 18 residues. The germline CDR1 and CDR2 sequences are SGHRS and YFSETQ. Losses at the gene ends were 2 bases for V and 0 bases for J; bases not matched to a gene: 11.

The chain has TRBV7-8 and TRBJ2-7; perhaps TRBD2 as D (5 bases). Germline V gene sequence: CDR1 SGHVS, CDR2 FQNEAQ. This CDR3 has 15 amino acids. Trimming cost V 2 bases and J 7 bases, with 18 bases left between them. CDR3 sequence: CASSLNRRTRGEQYF. In DNA, the CDR3 is TGTGCCAGCAGCTTAAATCGCCGGACTCGGGGAGAGCAGTACTTC. Using reference TRBV7-8 and TRBJ2-7 for the parts outside the CDR3, the full variable domain is GAGVSQSPRYKVAKRGQDVALRCDPISGHVSLFWYQQALGQGPEFLTYFQNEAQLDKSGLPSDRFFAERPEGSVSTLKIQRTQQEDSAVYLCASSLNRRTRGEQYFGPGTRLTVT.

The gene calls are TRBV28 and TRBJ2-7, with a tentative D call TRBD1 (7 bases). CDR1 is MDHEN and CDR2 is SYDVKM in the germline V gene. The CDR3 extends over 16 amino acids. The V end lost 5 bases, the J end lost 5 bases, and 22 bases lay between the germline ends. This chain's CDR3 is CASSALLEGARDEQYF. The DNA for the CDR3 is TGTGCCAGCAGTGCCCTACTGGAGGGGGCGCGTGACGAGCAGTACTTC.

V gene TRBV6-5 combines with J gene TRBJ1-2; D remains unclear. The CDR3 is 11 amino acids. With 6 bases removed from V and 7 bases from J, the gap between germline ends came to 9 bases. Germline V lookup: CDR1 MNHEY, CDR2 SVGAGI. CDR3 in amino acids: CASREMGGYTF. CDR3 DNA sequence: TGTGCCAGCAGGGAGATGGGTGGCTACACCTTC.

This clone was seen just once. The rearrangement joins TRBV7-6 to TRBJ2-5; D possibly corresponds to TRBD1 (6 bases). This CDR3 is built from 15 residues. Per the germline V gene, CDR1 is SGHVS and CDR2 is FNYEAQ. V was clipped by 5 bases and J by 5 bases, with 18 bases between them. CDR3 nucleotides: TGTGCCAGCAGCCTCAGGACAGCCCGGGCGGAGACCCAGTACTTC. This translates into CASSLRTARAETQYF.

The chain carries TRBV11-1 and TRBJ2-7; TRBD2 matches 8 bases. CDR1 and CDR2 (germline): SGHAT, FQDESV (reference sequence). V trimming: 5 bases; J trimming: 2 bases; junction bases outside the gene matches: 11. This CDR3 comprises 16 residues. CDR3 DNA: TGTGCCAGCAGCCCTCTAGCGGGTACGACCACCTACGAGCAGTACTTC. Its protein product is CASSPLAGTTTYEQYF. The complete variable domain, with remaining parts taken from reference TRBV11-1 and TRBJ2-7, reads EAEVAQSPRYKITEKSQAVAFWCDPISGHATLYWYRQILGQGPELLVQFQDESVVDDSQLPKDRFSAERLKGVDSTLKIQPAELGDSAMYLCASSPLAGTTTYEQYFGPGTRLTVT.

The rearrangement uses TRBV5-1 and TRBJ2-3; D is unclear. CDR3 length: 14 amino acids. V was cut by 0 bases and J by 5 bases, with 10 bases left in between. Germline V CDR1 and CDR2: SGHRS, YFSETQ. The CDR3: CASSLEQLGDTQYF. The CDR3 DNA follows: TGCGCCAGCAGCTTGGAGCAGCTAGGAGATACGCAGTATTTT.

J is TRBJ2-5 and V is TRBV29-1, with 13 bases that match TRBD2. Germline CDR1 SQVTM, CDR2 ANQGSEA. The CDR3 loop spans 15 amino acids. V shed 4 bases and J 1 base; nucleotides not matched to a gene: 3. Here the CDR3 DNA reads TGCAGCGTTGGGACTAGCGGGGGAATCCAAGAGACCCAGTACTTC. It yields the protein CSVGTSGGIQETQYF.

The chain carries TRBV6-5 and TRBJ2-1; no reliable D call. With 4 bases removed from V and 3 bases from J, the gap between germline ends came to 10 bases. CDR1 MNHEY and CDR2 SVGAGI come from the germline V gene. The CDR3 runs 14 residues. The CDR3 sequence: CASSSSAHYNEQFF. CDR3 nucleotide sequence: TGTGCCAGCAGTTCCTCCGCGCACTACAATGAGCAGTTCTTC.

The chain is built from TRBV5-4 and TRBJ1-1; D is possibly TRBD1 (6 bases). The CDR3 has 17 residues. From germline, CDR1 is SGHNT and CDR2 YYREEE (reference sequence). V lost 2 bases to trimming and J lost 0 bases, with 17 bases between them. As DNA, the CDR3 is TGTGCCAGCAGCTTATCAGGGGTTGGCTACGTGAACACTGAAGCTTTCTTT. Amino acids: CASSLSGVGYVNTEAFF.

The chain joins TRBV19 to TRBJ1-5, with 11 bases aligning to TRBD1. The V segment lost 5 bases and the J segment 5 bases; nucleotides outside the gene matches: 8. This CDR3 is built from 16 residues. Germline assignment: CDR1 LNHDA and CDR2 SQIVND (reference sequence). CDR3 sequence: CASSSPGTGGYQPQHF. CDR3 sequence (DNA): TGTGCCAGTAGTTCCCCCGGGACAGGGGGGTATCAGCCCCAGCATTTT.

This CDR3 is CASSALNQPQHF. The CDR3 DNA reads as TGTGCCAGCAGCGCGTTAAATCAGCCCCAGCATTTT. The J gene is TRBJ1-5, the V gene TRBV7-9, with no clear D. From germline, CDR1 is SEHNR and CDR2 FQNEAQ (reference sequence). Between the trimmed V and J ends, which lost 5 bases and 4 bases, there was a span of 6 bases. This CDR3 region has 12 residues.

The table lists this clone with a count of one. This CDR3 is CASSLRTRGYEQYF. For the CDR3, the DNA is TGTGCCAGCAGTCTCCGGACTAGAGGTTACGAGCAGTACTTC. The chain carries TRBV27 and TRBJ2-7, with 7 positions matching TRBD2. V was clipped by 5 bases and J by 4 bases; unmatched bases: 8. This CDR3 has 14 amino acids. The V gene's germline CDR1 is MNHEY and CDR2 SMNVEV (reference sequence).

The rearrangement links TRBV28 to TRBJ2-3; 7 bases map to TRBD1. The V gene's germline CDR1 is MDHEN and CDR2 SYDVKM. J gave up 1 base and V 6 bases, and 10 bases lay outside the gene matches. The CDR3 covers 16 residues. This CDR3 is CASSLTGFGGTDTQYF. The CDR3 DNA reads as TGTGCCAGCAGCCTGACAGGGTTCGGTGGCACAGATACGCAGTATTTT. The whole variable domain, remainder taken from reference TRBV28 and TRBJ2-3, is DVKVTQSSRYLVKRTGEKVFLECVQDMDHENMFWYRQDPGLGLRLIYFSYDVKMKEKGDIPEGYSVSREKKERFSLILESASTNQTSMYLCASSLTGFGGTDTQYFGPGTRLTVL.

The chain recombines TRBV7-9 with TRBJ2-4; 13 bases line up with TRBD2. This CDR3 has 16 amino acids. V was pared by 4 bases and J by 4 bases, with 4 bases of the junction left unmatched. In germline, CDR1 is SEHNR, CDR2 FQNEAQ (reference sequence). CDR3 loop: CASSSGTSGKKNIQYF. The CDR3 nucleotides are TGTGCCAGCAGCTCGGGGACTAGCGGGAAGAAAAACATTCAGTACTTC.

The chain couples TRBV2 to TRBJ1-2, with 10 nucleotides matching TRBD1. CDR3 length: 15 residues. Per germline, CDR1 SNHLY and CDR2 FYNNEI. V lost 3 bases, J lost 2 bases, and 3 bases stayed unmatched. As DNA, the CDR3 is TGTGCCAGCAGTGAGGGACAGGGGACCAACTATGGCTACACCTTC. The encoded protein is CASSEGQGTNYGYTF.

The chain links TRBV5-1 to TRBJ2-1; D is undetermined. This CDR3 contains 13 residues. CDR1 SGHRS and CDR2 YFSETQ come from the germline V gene. V shed 0 bases and J shed 4 bases, with 5 bases lying between them. The CDR3 spells CASSLGQYNEQFF. DNA of the CDR3: TGCGCCAGCAGCTTGGGTCAGTACAATGAGCAGTTCTTC.

The chain recombines TRBV7-9 with TRBJ1-2; the match to TRBD1 covers 10 bases. The V segment lost 5 bases and the J segment 6 bases; nucleotides outside the gene matches: 9. This CDR3 is 15 amino acids long. Germline-derived CDR1 and CDR2 are SEHNR and FQNEAQ (reference sequence). The CDR3, as DNA: TGTGCCAGCAGCCTTACCGGGACAGGGGCTCATGGCTACACCTTC. Protein: CASSLTGTGAHGYTF.

This clone is a singleton in its sample. The CDR3 protein is CASSQTTLSSGELFF. CDR3 coding DNA: TGCGCCAGCAGCCAAACGACTCTTTCATCCGGGGAGCTGTTTTTT. This sequence joins TRBV4-1 and TRBJ2-2; no firm D call. The CDR3 loop spans 15 amino acids. From germline, CDR1 is MGHRA and CDR2 YSYEKL. Trimming cost V 2 bases and J 6 bases, with 13 bases left between them.

The V and J genes are TRBV5-1 and TRBJ1-2; 7 bases map to TRBD1. J gave up 1 base and V 4 bases, and 4 bases lay outside the gene matches. The CDR3 has 14 residues. Germline loops: CDR1 SGHRS, CDR2 YFSETQ. This chain's CDR3 is CASSGQEGNYGYTF. The CDR3 DNA reads TGCGCCAGCAGCGGACAGGAGGGTAACTATGGCTACACCTTC.

This chain joins TRBV28 and TRBJ2-2, with D possibly matching TRBD2 (6 bases). This CDR3 region has 19 residues. Germline V gene lookup returns CDR1 MDHEN and CDR2 SYDVKM. Trimming cost V 2 bases and J 2 bases, with 21 bases left between them. The CDR3 bases are TGTGCCAGCAGTTTAGTTGGGTGGCCGGGGACTGTAAACACCGGGGAGCTGTTTTTT. It translates to CASSLVGWPGTVNTGELFF.

This rearrangement joins TRBV6-1 to TRBJ2-1, with D possibly being TRBD1 (6 bases). CDR1 and CDR2 from the germline V gene are MNHNS and SASEGT. The V gene lost 3 bases and the J gene lost 8 bases, with 11 bases spanning the gap. This CDR3 region has 13 residues. DNA for the CDR3: TGTGCCAGCAGTGAGATAGGGGGACATGAGCAGTTCTTC. Its protein product is CASSEIGGHEQFF.